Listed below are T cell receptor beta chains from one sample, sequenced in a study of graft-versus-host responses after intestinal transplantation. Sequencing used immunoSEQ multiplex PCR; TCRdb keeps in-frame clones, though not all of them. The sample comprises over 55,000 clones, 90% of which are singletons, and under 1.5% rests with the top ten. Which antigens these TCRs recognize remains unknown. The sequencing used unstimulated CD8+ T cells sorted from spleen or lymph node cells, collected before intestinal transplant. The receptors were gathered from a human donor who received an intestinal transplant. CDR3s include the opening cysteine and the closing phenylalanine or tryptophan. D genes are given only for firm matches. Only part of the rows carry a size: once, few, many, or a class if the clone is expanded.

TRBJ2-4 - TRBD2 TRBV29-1 TGCAGCGTTGTGGAAACTAGCGGGGGATCCAAGGGGATTCAGTACTTC CSVVETSGGSKGIQYF
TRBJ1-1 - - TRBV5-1 TGCGCCAGCAGCTTGGACAGGGTGAACACTGAAGCTTTCTTT CASSLDRVNTEAFF
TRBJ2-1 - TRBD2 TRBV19 TGTGCCAGTACTCCCAAGCGGGGCATCTCCTACAATGAGCAGTTCTTC CASTPKRGISYNEQFF
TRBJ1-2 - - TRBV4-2 TGTGCCAGCAGCCCGGACTTTCTGCACTATGGCTACACCTTC CASSPDFLHYGYTF
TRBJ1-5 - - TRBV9 TGTGCCAGCAGCGTAGACAGTAGCAATCAGCCCCAGCATTTT CASSVDSSNQPQHF
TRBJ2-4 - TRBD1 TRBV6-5 TGTGCCAGCAGTTACTCCGCAGGGGGCGGTCAGTACTTC CASSYSAGGGQYF
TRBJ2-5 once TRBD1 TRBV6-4 TGTGCCAGCAGTGATGGGGACAGGGGAGAGACCCAGTACTTC CASSDGDRGETQYF
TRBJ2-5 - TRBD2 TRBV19 TGTGCCAGTAGTCCACACGGACTAGCGGGGGCCACCTACCAAGAGACCCAGTACTTC CASSPHGLAGATYQETQYF
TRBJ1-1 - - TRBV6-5 TGTGCCAGCAGTCGCGGGGAGGGGTCTGAAGCTTTCTTT CASSRGEGSEAFF
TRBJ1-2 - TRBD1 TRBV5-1 TGCGCCAGCAGCTTGTTAGGACAGGGTGACTATGGCTACACCTTC CASSLLGQGDYGYTF
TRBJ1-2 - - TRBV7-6 TGTGCCAGCAGGCAGGGGCCGGGTTATGGCTACACCTTC CASRQGPGYGYTF
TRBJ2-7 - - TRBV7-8 TGTGCCAGCAGCCCCTTCCCAAAAGGGGTGGACTCTGGCGGGGATCCATACGAGCAGTACTTC CASSPFPKGVDSGGDPYEQYF
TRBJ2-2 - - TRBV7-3 TGTGCCAGCAGCCCCGGACTCTTGAACACCGGGGAGCTGTTTTTT CASSPGLLNTGELFF
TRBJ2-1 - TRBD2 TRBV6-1 TGTGCCAGCACGGGACTAGCGGGAAATGAGCAGTTCTTC CASTGLAGNEQFF
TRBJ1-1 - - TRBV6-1 TGTGCCAGCACTCAGGGGAGGAACACTGAAGCTTTCTTT CASTQGRNTEAFF
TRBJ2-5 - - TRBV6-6 TGTGCCAGCAGTTACTTTGGGGGGCAAGAGACCCAGTACTTC CASSYFGGQETQYF
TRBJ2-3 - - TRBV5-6 TGTGCCAGCAGCTGGGCCGATACGCAGTATTTT CASSWADTQYF
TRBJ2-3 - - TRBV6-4 TGTGCCAGCAGTGACTCGCGGTCAGATACGCAGTATTTT CASSDSRSDTQYF